Presented here are 8 T cell receptor beta chains from one specimen sequenced in a study of PD-1 blockade in classical Hodgkin lymphoma. Libraries were prepared by immunoSEQ multiplex PCR; TCRdb keeps only in-frame clonotypes and omits some of them. The table lists approximately 9,000 clones, about three quarters of them singletons. Time point defined: cycle 4 day 1 (C4D1), after 5 to 7 weeks of nivolumab. The patients all showed relapse after autologous stem cell transplantation, while their brentuximab vedotin exposure varied. The study purified CD4+ T cells from thawed PBMCs using magnetic negative selection. The sequences come from CD4+ T cells from blood, collected before the fourth cycle of nivolumab. The receptors shown here come from a human donor with classical Hodgkin lymphoma.

V gene TRBV27 combines with J gene TRBJ1-2, with D maybe TRBD1 (6 bases). The length of the CDR3 is 14 residues. With 6 bases removed from V and 1 base from J, the gap between germline ends came to 12 bases. CDR1 is MNHEY and CDR2 is SMNVEV in the germline V gene (reference sequence). The CDR3 DNA sequence: TGTGCCAGCAGGGTGGCAGGGGATAACTATGGCTACACCTTC. Its translation: CASRVAGDNYGYTF.

A word on this clone: Other nucleotide sequences in the sample specify the same CDR3. This rearrangement joins TRBV28 to TRBJ1-1, with D unresolved. CDR1 MDHEN and CDR2 SYDVKM come from the germline V gene. Trimming took 3 bases from V and 1 from J, leaving 12 bases between them. The CDR3 covers 15 residues. The CDR3 region has the DNA TGTGCCAGCAGTTTGGGAGGCAGACCGAACACTGAAGCTTTCTTT. Protein product: CASSLGGRPNTEAFF.

This chain connects TRBV28 to TRBJ1-1; D not certain. With 6 bases removed from V and 4 bases from J, the gap between germline ends came to 12 bases. This CDR3 has 13 amino acids. CDR1 and CDR2 from the germline V gene are MDHEN and SYDVKM. In nucleotides, the CDR3 is TGTGCCAGCAGAGGTTTGGGTTTCACTGAAGCTTTCTTT. This encodes CASRGLGFTEAFF.

The rearrangement links TRBV9 to TRBJ2-5; D is possibly TRBD2 (6 bases). The CDR3 is made up of 17 amino acids. The V end lost 0 bases, the J end lost 0 bases, and 15 bases lay between the germline ends. The germline V gene has CDR1 SGDLS and CDR2 YYNGEE. CDR3 sequence (DNA): TGTGCCAGCAGCGTAGGGGGAGGTCTAAACCACCAAGAGACCCAGTACTTC. This codes for CASSVGGGLNHQETQYF. Using reference TRBV9 and TRBJ2-5 for the parts outside the CDR3, the full variable domain is DSGVTQTPKHLITATGQRVTLRCSPRSGDLSVYWYQQSLDQGLQFLIQYYNGEERAKGNILERFSAQQFPDLHSELNLSSLELGDSALYFCASSVGGGLNHQETQYFGPGTRLLVL.

This clone showed up just once. The CDR3 sequence: CASVSGGEYEQYF. CDR3 coding DNA: TGTGCCAGCGTCTCTGGGGGGGAGTACGAGCAGTACTTC. V is TRBV28 and J is TRBJ2-7; 7 bases map to TRBD2. With V trimmed by 8 bases and J by 4 bases, 8 bases remained unmatched. CDR1 is MDHEN and CDR2 is SYDVKM in the germline V gene. The CDR3 runs 13 residues.

The V gene is TRBV2, the J gene TRBJ2-7; D unresolved. Germline-derived CDR1 and CDR2 are SNHLY and FYNNEI. The CDR3 is 11 residues long. The V and J ends lost 3 bases and 5 bases respectively, with 5 bases between them. The CDR3 spells CASSEYHEQYF. CDR3 coding DNA: TGTGCCAGCAGTGAGTACCACGAGCAGTACTTC.

This clone was detected only a few times. The genes are TRBV7-3 and TRBJ1-2; TRBD1 aligns across 7 bases. The length of the CDR3 is 13 residues. Trimming cost V 2 bases and J 8 bases; bases outside gene matches: 5. Germline lookup yields CDR1 SGHTA and CDR2 FQGTGA. The CDR3 sequence: CASSLAGGQGYTF. CDR3 nucleotide sequence: TGTGCCAGCAGCTTAGCAGGGGGACAAGGCTACACCTTC.

The V gene is TRBV2, the J gene TRBJ1-2, with D possibly TRBD1 on 5 matching bases. The CDR3 covers 11 residues. From germline, CDR1 is SNHLY and CDR2 FYNNEI. Trimming took 3 bases from V and 9 from J, leaving 8 bases between them. CDR3 sequence: CASSEEGRYTF. The CDR3 nucleotides read TGTGCCAGCAGTGAGGAGGGGCGCTACACCTTC.